This T cell receptor (beta chain) was observed in a study of CD8+ T cells in alopecia areata. For the study at large: Severity scores in treated patients reflected the percentage of scalp affected.

Stated treatment: oral pan-JAK inhibitor, 5-10 mg twice daily. Overall study results and limits: The treated group had a single nonresponder, limiting CD8+ expansion-response conclusions. Many expanded lesional clones remained in scalp and blood on tofacitinib. Higher clonality was seen in lesional scalp than in normal scalp, especially in alopecia totalis/universalis.

Between the trimmed V and J ends, which lost 6 bases and 0 bases, there was a span of 11 bases. The germline V gene encodes CDR1 PRHDT and CDR2 FYEKMQ (reference sequence). The CDR3 totals 14 residues. Note on this clone: Its matching antigen is unknown.

After isolation, RNA underwent reverse transcription to generate cDNA as the sequencing template. The method was immunoSEQ multiplex PCR; TCRdb's version includes in-frame clones alone and lacks a portion of them. The sample contains roughly 120,000 clones, 53% of which appear only once. This sequence was found in a human donor with alopecia areata. This rearrangement joins TRBV13 to TRBJ1-1; D remains ambiguous. Here the sequenced sample was CD4+ T cells sorted from blood, taken at week 4, from a patient treated with tofacitinib. CDR3 sequence: CASRQFGMNTEAFF. DNA for the CDR3: TGTGCCAGCAGACAATTCGGAATGAACACTGAAGCTTTCTTT.